The present T cell receptor (beta chain) was sequenced within a study of long-term antiretroviral therapy in people with HIV. Study overall: About a decade before 2015, the earliest samples were taken when ART was typically delayed. Findings and caveats of the study: Patients on ART gained diversity, which nonetheless stayed below transplant donor controls. Data on ART adherence, viral resistance or therapy changes were unavailable.

Germline-derived CDR1 and CDR2 are SGHTA and FQGNSA. The CDR3 is made up of 13 amino acids. Trimming removed 1 base at V and 1 base at J, with 4 bases between. This clone was recorded once. Its target is not known. The immunoSEQ assay was v3.0, run at survey level. Generated by immunoSEQ multiplex PCR, the TCRdb table keeps only in-frame clones and is missing some. The table lists 25,000 to 35,000 clones, 96% of them singletons, with approximately 2.5% in the top ten. The sequenced sample was unsorted PBMCs, obtained approximately 6.5 years after starting antiretroviral therapy. V usage is TRBV7-2 and J usage is TRBJ1-1, with D hard to call. The clonotype comes from a man between 25 and 39 years old with HIV. The CDR3 bases are TGTGCCAGCAGCTTAGACAGGAACACTGAAGCTTTCTTT. Its protein is CASSLDRNTEAFF. Together with reference TRBV7-2 and TRBJ1-1, the CDR3 gives the full variable domain: GAGVSQSPSNKVTEKGKDVELRCDPISGHTALYWYRQSLGQGLEFLIYFQGNSAPDKSGLPSDRFSAERTGGSVSTLTIQRTQQEDSAVYLCASSLDRNTEAFFGQGTRLTVV.